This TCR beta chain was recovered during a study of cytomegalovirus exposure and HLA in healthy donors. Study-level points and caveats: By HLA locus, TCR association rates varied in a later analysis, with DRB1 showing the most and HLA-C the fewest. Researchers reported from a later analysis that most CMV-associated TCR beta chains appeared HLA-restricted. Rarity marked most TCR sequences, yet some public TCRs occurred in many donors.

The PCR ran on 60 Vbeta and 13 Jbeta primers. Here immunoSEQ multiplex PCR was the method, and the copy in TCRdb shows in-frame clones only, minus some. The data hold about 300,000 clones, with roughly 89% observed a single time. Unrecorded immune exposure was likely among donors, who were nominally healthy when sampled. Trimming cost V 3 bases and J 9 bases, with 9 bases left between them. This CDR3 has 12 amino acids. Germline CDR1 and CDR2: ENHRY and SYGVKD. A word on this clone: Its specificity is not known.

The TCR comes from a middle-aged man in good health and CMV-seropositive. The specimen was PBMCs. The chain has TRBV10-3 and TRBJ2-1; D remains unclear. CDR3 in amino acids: CAISEGGPEQFF. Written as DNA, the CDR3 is TGTGCCATCAGTGAAGGTGGGCCTGAGCAGTTCTTC.